This T cell receptor (beta chain) was profiled in a study of identical twins. TCRdb called the 5' RACE reads again in MiXCR, with one record for every CDR3 protein. The repertoire holds around 650,000 distinct CDR3 sequences, with under 8.5% as singletons. Study outcomes and limitations: Zero-insertion results could be subject to partial confounding by invariant MAIT and iNKT cells. Twins shared beta out-of-frame sequences in excess, but this excess was weaker. Models came in too low on out-of-frame TCR alpha sharing in monozygotic twins.

Only a few counts were recorded for this clonotype. Its antigen is currently unknown. Per the germline V gene, CDR1 is ENHRY and CDR2 is SYGVKD. J gave up 2 bases and V 6 bases, and 9 bases lay outside the gene matches. CDR3 size: 15 residues. These same records also appear under a second study, on yellow fever vaccine responses in identical twins.

This TCR was sampled from a woman aged 18 to 35 in good health. The sequencing sample was made of PBMCs. The V and J genes are TRBV10-3 and TRBJ1-2; 7 nucleotides align to TRBD1. CDR3 in DNA: TGTGCCATCAGGGACGACAGGGAGGTCAACTATGGCTACACCTTC. Translating it yields CAIRDDREVNYGYTF.